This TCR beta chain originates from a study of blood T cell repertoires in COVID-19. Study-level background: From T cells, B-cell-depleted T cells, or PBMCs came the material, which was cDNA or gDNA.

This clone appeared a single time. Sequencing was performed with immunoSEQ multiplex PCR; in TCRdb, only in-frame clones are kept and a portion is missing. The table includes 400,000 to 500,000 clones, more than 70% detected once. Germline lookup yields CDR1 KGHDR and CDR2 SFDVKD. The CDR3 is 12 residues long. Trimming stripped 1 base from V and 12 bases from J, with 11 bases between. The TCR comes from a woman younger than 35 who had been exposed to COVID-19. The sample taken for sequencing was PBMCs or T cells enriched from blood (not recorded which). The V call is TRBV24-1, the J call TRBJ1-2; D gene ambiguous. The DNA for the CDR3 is TGTGCCACCAGTGATTTTGAGGAGGGCCACACCTTC. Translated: CATSDFEEGHTF.